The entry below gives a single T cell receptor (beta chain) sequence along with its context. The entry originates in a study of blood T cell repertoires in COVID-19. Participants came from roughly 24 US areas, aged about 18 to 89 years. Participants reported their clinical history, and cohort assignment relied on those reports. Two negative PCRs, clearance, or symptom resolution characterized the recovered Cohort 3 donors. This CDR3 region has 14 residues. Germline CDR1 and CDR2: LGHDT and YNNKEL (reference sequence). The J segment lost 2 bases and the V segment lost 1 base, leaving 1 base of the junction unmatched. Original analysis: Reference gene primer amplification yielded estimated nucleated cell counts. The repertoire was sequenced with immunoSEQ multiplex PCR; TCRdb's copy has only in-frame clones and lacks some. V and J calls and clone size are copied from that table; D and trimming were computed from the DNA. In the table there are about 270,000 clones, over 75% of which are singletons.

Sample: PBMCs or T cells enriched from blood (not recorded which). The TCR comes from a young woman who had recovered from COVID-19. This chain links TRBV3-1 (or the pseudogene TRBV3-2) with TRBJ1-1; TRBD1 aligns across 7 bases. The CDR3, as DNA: TGTGCCAGCAGCCAAGGACAGGGTAACACTGAAGCTTTCTTT. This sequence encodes CASSQGQGNTEAFF.